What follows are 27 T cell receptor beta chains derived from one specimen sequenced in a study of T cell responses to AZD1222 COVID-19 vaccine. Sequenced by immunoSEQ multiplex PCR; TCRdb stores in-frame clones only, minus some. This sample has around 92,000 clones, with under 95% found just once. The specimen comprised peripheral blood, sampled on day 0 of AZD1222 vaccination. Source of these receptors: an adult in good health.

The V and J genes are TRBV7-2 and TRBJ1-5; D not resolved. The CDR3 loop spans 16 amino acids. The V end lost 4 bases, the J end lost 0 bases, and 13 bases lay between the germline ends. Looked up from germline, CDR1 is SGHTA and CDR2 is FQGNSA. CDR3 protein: CASSSVGRISNQPQHF. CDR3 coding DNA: TGTGCCAGCAGCTCCGTCGGGCGGATTAGCAATCAGCCCCAGCATTTT. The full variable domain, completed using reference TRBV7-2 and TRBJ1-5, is GAGVSQSPSNKVTEKGKDVELRCDPISGHTALYWYRQSLGQGLEFLIYFQGNSAPDKSGLPSDRFSAERTGGSVSTLTIQRTQQEDSAVYLCASSSVGRISNQPQHFGDGTRLSIL.

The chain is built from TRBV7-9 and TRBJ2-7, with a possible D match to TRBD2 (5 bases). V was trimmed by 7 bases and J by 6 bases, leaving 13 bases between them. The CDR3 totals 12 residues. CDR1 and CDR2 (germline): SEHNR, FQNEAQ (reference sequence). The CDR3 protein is CASNPAGGEQYF. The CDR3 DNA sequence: TGTGCCAGCAACCCGGCAGGAGGCGAGCAGTACTTC.

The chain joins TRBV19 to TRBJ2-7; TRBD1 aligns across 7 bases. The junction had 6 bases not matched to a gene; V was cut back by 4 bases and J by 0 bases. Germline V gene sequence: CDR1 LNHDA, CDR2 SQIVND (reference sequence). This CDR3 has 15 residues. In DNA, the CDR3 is TGTGCCAGTAGTACTACAGGGGCCGGCTCCTACGAGCAGTACTTC. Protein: CASSTTGAGSYEQYF.

The CDR3 here is CASSLVLSGGSNTGELFF. Written as DNA, the CDR3 is TGTGCCAGCAGCTTAGTTCTTAGCGGGGGGTCGAACACCGGGGAGCTGTTTTTT. The chain links TRBV11-3 to TRBJ2-2; 10 bases fit TRBD2. The CDR3 extends over 18 amino acids. Germline loops: CDR1 SGHNT, CDR2 YENEEA. Germline trimming cut 1 base from V and 0 bases from J; bases unmatched to any gene: 5.

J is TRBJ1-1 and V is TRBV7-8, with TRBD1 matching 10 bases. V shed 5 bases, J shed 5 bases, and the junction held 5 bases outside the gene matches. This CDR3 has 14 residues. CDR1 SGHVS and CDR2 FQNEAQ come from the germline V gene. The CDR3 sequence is CASSQDRGYTEAFF. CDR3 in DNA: TGTGCCAGCAGCCAGGACAGGGGGTATACTGAAGCTTTCTTT.

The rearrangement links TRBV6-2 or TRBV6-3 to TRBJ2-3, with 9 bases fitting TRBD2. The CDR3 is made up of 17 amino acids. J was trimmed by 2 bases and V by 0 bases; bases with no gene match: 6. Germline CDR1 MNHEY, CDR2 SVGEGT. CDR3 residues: CASSYSLGGGDTDTQYF. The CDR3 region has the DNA TGTGCCAGCAGTTACTCTCTAGGCGGGGGGGACACAGATACGCAGTATTTT.

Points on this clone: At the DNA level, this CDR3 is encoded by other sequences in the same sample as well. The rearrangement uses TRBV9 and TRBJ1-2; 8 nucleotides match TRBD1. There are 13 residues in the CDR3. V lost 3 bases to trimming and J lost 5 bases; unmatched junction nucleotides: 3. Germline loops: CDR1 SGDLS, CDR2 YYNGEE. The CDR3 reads CASSAGTGYGYTF. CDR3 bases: TGTGCCAGCAGCGCAGGGACAGGTTATGGCTACACCTTC. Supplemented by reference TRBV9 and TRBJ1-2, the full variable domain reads DSGVTQTPKHLITATGQRVTLRCSPRSGDLSVYWYQQSLDQGLQFLIQYYNGEERAKGNILERFSAQQFPDLHSELNLSSLELGDSALYFCASSAGTGYGYTFGSGTRLTVV.

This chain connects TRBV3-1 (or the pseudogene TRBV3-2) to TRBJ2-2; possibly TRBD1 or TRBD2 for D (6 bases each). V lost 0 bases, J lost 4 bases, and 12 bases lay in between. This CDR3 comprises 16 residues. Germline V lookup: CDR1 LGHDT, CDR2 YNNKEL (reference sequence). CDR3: CASSQDAGHLTGELFF. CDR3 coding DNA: TGTGCCAGCAGCCAAGACGCGGGACATCTCACCGGGGAGCTGTTTTTT.

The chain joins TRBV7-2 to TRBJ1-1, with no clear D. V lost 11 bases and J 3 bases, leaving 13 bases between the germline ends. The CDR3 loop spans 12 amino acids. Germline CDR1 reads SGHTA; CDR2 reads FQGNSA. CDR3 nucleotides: TGTGCCGTGGGGTCCCGGGACACTGAAGCTTTCTTT. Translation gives CAVGSRDTEAFF.

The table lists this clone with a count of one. The CDR3 sequence: CASSYGRNTGELFF. The DNA of the CDR3 is TGTGCCAGCAGTTATGGCCGGAACACCGGGGAGCTGTTTTTT. The chain recombines TRBV6-2 or TRBV6-3 with TRBJ2-2; D is uncertain. The CDR3 has 14 amino acids. Germline V gene lookup returns CDR1 MNHEY and CDR2 SVGEGT. V gave up 3 bases and J gave up 1 base, with 6 bases separating them.

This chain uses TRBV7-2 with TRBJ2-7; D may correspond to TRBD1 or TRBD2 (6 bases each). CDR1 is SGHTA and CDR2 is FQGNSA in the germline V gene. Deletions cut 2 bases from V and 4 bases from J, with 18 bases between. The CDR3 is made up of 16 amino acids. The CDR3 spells CASSLKGGRDIYEQYF. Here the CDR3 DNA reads TGTGCCAGCAGCTTAAAGGGAGGCAGGGACATATACGAGCAGTACTTC.

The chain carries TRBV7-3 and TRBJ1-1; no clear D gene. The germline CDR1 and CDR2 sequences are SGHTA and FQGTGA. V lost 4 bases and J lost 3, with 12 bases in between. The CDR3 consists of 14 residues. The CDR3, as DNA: TGTGCCAGCAGCTCAGCCCCAGGCGACACTGAAGCTTTCTTT. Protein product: CASSSAPGDTEAFF.

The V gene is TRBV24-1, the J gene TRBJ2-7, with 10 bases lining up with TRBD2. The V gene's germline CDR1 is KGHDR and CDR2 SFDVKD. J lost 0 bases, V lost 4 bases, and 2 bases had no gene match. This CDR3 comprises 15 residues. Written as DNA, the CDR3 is TGTGCCACCAGTGACGCTAGCGGGGGCTCCTACGAGCAGTACTTC. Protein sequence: CATSDASGGSYEQYF.

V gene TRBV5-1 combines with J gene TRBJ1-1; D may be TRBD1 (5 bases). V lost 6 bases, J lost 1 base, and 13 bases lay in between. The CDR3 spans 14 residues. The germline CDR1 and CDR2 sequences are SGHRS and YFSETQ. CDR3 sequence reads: CASMVGPSNTEAFF. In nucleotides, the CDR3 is TGCGCCAGCATGGTGGGGCCCTCGAACACTGAAGCTTTCTTT.

The CDR3 sequence is CASSLGRKNYGYTF. In DNA, the CDR3 is TGTGCCAGCAGTCTTGGCAGAAAAAACTATGGCTACACCTTC. The rearrangement links TRBV6-5 to TRBJ1-2; no clear D gene. The CDR3 spans 14 residues. Germline V gene lookup returns CDR1 MNHEY and CDR2 SVGAGI. V was clipped by 5 bases and J by 2 bases, with 12 bases between them.

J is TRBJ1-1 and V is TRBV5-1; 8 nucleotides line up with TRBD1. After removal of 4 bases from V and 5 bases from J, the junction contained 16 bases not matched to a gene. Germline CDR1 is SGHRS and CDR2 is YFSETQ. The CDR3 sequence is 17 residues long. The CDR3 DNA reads TGCGCCAGCAGCCCGGGACAGGAAACCCCATTAGGGACTGAAGCTTTCTTT. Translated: CASSPGQETPLGTEAFF.

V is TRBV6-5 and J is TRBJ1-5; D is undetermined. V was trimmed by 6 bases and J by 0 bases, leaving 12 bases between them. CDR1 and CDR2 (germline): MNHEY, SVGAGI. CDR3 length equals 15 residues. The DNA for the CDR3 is TGTGCCAGCAGGAGGGCCCCTTATAGCAATCAGCCCCAGCATTTT. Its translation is CASRRAPYSNQPQHF.

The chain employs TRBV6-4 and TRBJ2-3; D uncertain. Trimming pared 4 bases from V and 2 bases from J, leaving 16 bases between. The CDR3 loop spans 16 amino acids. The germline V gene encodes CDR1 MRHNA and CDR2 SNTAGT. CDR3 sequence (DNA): TGTGCCAGCAGTGCCAAGCACAGCACCTACACAGATACGCAGTATTTT. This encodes CASSAKHSTYTDTQYF.

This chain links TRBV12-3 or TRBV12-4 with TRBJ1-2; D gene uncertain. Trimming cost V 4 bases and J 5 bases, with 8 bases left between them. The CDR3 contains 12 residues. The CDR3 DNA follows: TGTGCCAGCAGTTCGGCAGTATATGGCTACACCTTC. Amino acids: CASSSAVYGYTF.

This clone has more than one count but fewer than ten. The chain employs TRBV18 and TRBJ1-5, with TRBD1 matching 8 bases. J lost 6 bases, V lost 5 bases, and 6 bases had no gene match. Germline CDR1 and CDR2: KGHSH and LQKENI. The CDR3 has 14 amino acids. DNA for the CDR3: TGTGCCAGCTCAGGACAGGGAACCCCTCAGCCCCAGCATTTT. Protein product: CASSGQGTPQPQHF.

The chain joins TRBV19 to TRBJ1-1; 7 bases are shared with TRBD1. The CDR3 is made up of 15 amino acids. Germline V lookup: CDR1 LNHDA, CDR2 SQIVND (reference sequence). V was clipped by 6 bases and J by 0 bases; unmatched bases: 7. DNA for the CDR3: TGTGCCAGTAGCAGGGGGGGCACTCTGAACACTGAAGCTTTCTTT. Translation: CASSRGGTLNTEAFF.

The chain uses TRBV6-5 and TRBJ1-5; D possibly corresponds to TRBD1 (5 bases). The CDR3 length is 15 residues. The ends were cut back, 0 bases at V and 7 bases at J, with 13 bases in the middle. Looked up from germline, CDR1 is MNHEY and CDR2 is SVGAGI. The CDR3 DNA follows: TGTGCCAGCAGTTACTCGCCAGGGCGAGGACAGCCCCAGCATTTT. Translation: CASSYSPGRGQPQHF.

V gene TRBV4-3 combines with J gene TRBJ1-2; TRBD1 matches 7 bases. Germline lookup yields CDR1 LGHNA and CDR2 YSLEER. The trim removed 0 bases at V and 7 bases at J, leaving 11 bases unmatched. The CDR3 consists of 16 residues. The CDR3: CASSQDYWTGLFGYTF. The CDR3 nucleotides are TGCGCCAGCAGCCAAGATTATTGGACAGGATTGTTTGGCTACACCTTC.

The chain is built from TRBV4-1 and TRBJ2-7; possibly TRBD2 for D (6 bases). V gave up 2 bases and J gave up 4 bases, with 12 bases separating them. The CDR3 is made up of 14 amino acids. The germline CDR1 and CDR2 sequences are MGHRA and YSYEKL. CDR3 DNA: TGCGCCAGCAGCCAAAATCTCGGGACTTACGAGCAGTACTTC. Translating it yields CASSQNLGTYEQYF.

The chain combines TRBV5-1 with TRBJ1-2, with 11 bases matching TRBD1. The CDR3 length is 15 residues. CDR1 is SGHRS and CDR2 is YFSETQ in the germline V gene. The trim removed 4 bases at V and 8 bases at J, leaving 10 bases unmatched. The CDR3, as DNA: TGCGCCAGCAGCATAGCCGGGACAGGGGGAGGAGGCTACACCTTC. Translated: CASSIAGTGGGGYTF.

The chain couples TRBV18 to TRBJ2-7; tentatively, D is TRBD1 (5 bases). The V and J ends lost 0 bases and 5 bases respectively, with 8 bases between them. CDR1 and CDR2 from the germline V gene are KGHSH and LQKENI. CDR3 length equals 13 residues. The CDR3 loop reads CASSPPGRDEQYF. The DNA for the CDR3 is TGTGCCAGCTCACCACCAGGCAGGGACGAGCAGTACTTC.

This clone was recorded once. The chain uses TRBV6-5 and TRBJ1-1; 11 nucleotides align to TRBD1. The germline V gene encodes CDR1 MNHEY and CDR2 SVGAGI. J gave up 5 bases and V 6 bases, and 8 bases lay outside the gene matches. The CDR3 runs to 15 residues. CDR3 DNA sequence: TGTGCCAGCAGCACCGGGACAGGGGGAAGAACTGAAGCTTTCTTT. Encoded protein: CASSTGTGGRTEAFF.